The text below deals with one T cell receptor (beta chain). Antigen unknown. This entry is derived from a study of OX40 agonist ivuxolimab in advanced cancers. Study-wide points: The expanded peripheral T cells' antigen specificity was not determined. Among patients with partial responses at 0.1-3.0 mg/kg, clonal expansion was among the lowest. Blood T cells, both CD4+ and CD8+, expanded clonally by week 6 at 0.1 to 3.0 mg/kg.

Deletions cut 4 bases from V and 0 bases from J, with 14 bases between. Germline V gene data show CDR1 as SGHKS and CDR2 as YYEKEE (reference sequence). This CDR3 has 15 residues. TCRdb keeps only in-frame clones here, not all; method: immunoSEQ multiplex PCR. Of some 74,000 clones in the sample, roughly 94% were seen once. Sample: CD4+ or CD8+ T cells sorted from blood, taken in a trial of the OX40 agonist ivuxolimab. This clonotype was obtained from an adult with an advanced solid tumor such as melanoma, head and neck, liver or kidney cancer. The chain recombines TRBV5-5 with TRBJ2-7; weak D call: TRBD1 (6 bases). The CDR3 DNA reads TGTGCCAGCAGCCTAAAAGACAGGTCCTCCTACGAGCAGTACTTC. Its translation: CASSLKDRSSYEQYF.